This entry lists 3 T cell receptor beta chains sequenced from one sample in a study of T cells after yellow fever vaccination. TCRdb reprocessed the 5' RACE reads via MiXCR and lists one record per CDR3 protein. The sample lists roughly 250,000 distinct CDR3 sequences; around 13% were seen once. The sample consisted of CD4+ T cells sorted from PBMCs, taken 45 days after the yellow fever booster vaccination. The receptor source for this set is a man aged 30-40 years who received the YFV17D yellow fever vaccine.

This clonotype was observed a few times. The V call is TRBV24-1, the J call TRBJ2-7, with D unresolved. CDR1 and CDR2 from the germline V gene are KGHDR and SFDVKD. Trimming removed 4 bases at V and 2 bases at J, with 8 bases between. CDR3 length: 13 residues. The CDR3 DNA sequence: TGTGCCACCAGTGAGGTAGGGACCTACGAGCAGTACTTC. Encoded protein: CATSEVGTYEQYF.

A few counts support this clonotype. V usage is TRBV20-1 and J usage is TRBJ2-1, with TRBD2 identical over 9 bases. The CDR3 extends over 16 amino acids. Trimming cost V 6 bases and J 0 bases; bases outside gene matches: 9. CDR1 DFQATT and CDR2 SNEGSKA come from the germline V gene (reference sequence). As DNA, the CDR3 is TGCAGTGCGACGTCTAGCGGGGCCTTCTCCTACAATGAGCAGTTCTTC. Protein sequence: CSATSSGAFSYNEQFF.

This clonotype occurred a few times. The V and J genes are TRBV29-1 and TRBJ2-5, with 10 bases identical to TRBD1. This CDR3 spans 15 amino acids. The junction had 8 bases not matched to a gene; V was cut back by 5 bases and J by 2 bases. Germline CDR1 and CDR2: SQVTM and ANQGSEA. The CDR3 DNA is TGCAGCGTTAGGACAGGGGGAGGTATGCAAGAGACCCAGTACTTC. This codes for CSVRTGGGMQETQYF.